The source of this TCR beta chain is a study of control samples from healthy donors and cancer patients. From germline, CDR1 is SGHTA and CDR2 FQGNSA. The V and J ends lost 1 base and 8 bases respectively, with 6 bases between them. The CDR3 is made up of 12 amino acids. Measured with immunoSEQ multiplex PCR; TCRdb has only the in-frame clones, and not every one. The table shows about 110,000 clones, with 75% to 90% occurring only once. The sequenced material came from blood. This receptor was identified in a woman between 45 and 60 years old in good health. This sequence joins TRBV7-2 and TRBJ2-1, with D perhaps matching TRBD2 (6 bases). The CDR3 DNA sequence: TGTGCCAGCAGCTTAGGGGGGGATGAGCAGTTCTTC. Amino acid sequence: CASSLGGDEQFF.